This TCR beta chain was observed in a study of blood T cell repertoires in COVID-19. Overall study: Acute and convalescent COVID-19 specimens originated in the United States, Italy and Spain.

Germline V lookup: CDR1 MDHEN, CDR2 SYDVKM. V lost 8 bases and J lost 8, with 12 bases in between. This CDR3 region has 11 residues. The assay was immunoSEQ multiplex PCR, and TCRdb's table has in-frame clones only and misses some. Here the sample spans a few hundred thousand clones, around 89% being singletons. The gene calls are TRBV28 and TRBJ1-1, with D maybe TRBD1 (5 bases). The sequence derives from a woman between 25 and 40 years old with COVID-19, enrolled during active disease. Material: peripheral blood. CDR3 sequence: CASALSGEAFF. CDR3 in DNA: TGTGCCAGCGCACTTTCAGGGGAAGCTTTCTTT.